The rows below give T cell receptor beta chains drawn from one sample of a study of T cell changes during pregnancy in multiple sclerosis. Assay: immunoSEQ multiplex PCR; the TCRdb copy retains only in-frame clones and omits some. The table has approximately 58,000 clones, 80% to 95% seen once. The sequences come from peripheral blood, collected in the second trimester of pregnancy. Source of these receptors: a female donor in good health, enrolled as a control in a pregnancy study. CDR3s include the opening cysteine and the closing phenylalanine or tryptophan. The order of the fields is CDR3 length, J gene, clone size, D gene, V gene, CDR3 DNA, CDR3 protein. D genes are given only for firm matches. The size field is filled for only some rows; it gives once, few, many or a size class.

>15|TRBJ2-7|.|TRBD2|TRBV28
TGTGCCAGCAGCCCTTCCGTGGGCGGGAGCTCCGAGCAGTACTTC
CASSPSVGGSSEQYF
>17|TRBJ1-5|.|.|TRBV13
TGTGCCAGCAGCCAAACACGGGGGGGAAGAGGGAATCAGCCCCAGCATTTT
CASSQTRGGRGNQPQHF
>14|TRBJ1-6|.|.|TRBV9
TGTGCCAGCAGCGTAGGGAAAGGGGTCTCACCCCTCCACTTT
CASSVGKGVSPLHF
>12|TRBJ2-1|.|TRBD2|TRBV6-5
TGTGCCAGCGCAATAGCGGGAAATGAGCAGTTCTTC
CASAIAGNEQFF
>15|TRBJ1-1|.|TRBD1|TRBV5-6
TGTGCCAGCAGCTTGAGGCGGACAGGGCGGACTGAAGCTTTCTTT
CASSLRRTGRTEAFF
>16|TRBJ1-5|.|.|TRBV5-1
TGCGCCAGCAGCCCGAGGACAAGCGATAGCAATCAGCCCCAGCATTTT
CASSPRTSDSNQPQHF
>13|TRBJ1-1|few|.|TRBV6-5
TGTGCCAGCAGAGAGGCCCTGAACACTGAAGCTTTCTTT
CASREALNTEAFF
>19|TRBJ2-1|.|TRBD2|TRBV7-3
TGTGCCAGCAGCTCCGGGACTAGCTTCTTCCCCATCACGAACAATGAGCAGTTCTTC
CASSSGTSFFPITNNEQFF
>13|TRBJ2-5|.|.|TRBV28
TGTGCCAGCAGGAACGGGGGTTCTGAGACCCAGTACTTC
CASRNGGSETQYF
>12|TRBJ2-1|.|.|TRBV7-2
TGTGCCAGCAGCTTAGATGGGAGTGAGCAGTTCTTC
CASSLDGSEQFF
>15|TRBJ1-2|.|.|TRBV9
TGTGCCAGCAGCGAACGCGGACAAGCCAACTATGGCTACACCTTC
CASSERGQANYGYTF
>13|TRBJ2-5|.|TRBD2|TRBV5-5
TGTGCCAGCACCATCTTAGCGGGAGAGACCCAGTACTTC
CASTILAGETQYF
>14|TRBJ2-7|.|TRBD2|TRBV7-9
TGTGCCAGCAGCCCGGGCACTAGCGGGATAGAGCAGTACTTC
CASSPGTSGIEQYF
>15|TRBJ2-3|.|.|TRBV30
TGTGCCTGGAGTGTAGTACGGGAGACGACAGATACGCAGTATTTT
CAWSVVRETTDTQYF
>10|TRBJ1-4|.|TRBD1|TRBV10-1
TGCGCCAGCAGTGAGGGGACAGGGTTTTTT
CASSEGTGFF
>13|TRBJ2-5|.|TRBD1|TRBV29-1
TGCAGCGTGACACCAGGGGGCTTAGAGACCCAGTACTTC
CSVTPGGLETQYF
>15|TRBJ1-2|.|TRBD1|TRBV6-1
TGTGCCAGCAGTGAGACAGGGGCTTCTAACTATGGCTACACCTTC
CASSETGASNYGYTF
>16|TRBJ2-5|.|TRBD2|TRBV6-5
TGTGCCAGCAGTTTTAGGCCTCTGGGACTAGCGGAGACCCAGTACTTC
CASSFRPLGLAETQYF
>17|TRBJ2-3|.|TRBD2|TRBV9
TGTGCCAGCAGCGCCACCTCAGCGGGAGCCGGGGTAGGTACGCAGTATTTT
CASSATSAGAGVGTQYF
>14|TRBJ2-3|.|.|TRBV11-2
TGTGCCAGCAGCCCGGGGGACAGAACAGATACGCAGTATTTT
CASSPGDRTDTQYF
>12|TRBJ2-7|.|TRBD2|TRBV9
TGTGCCCGATGGGGACTAGCGGGATTGGAGTACTTC
CARWGLAGLEYF
>15|TRBJ1-2|.|TRBD1|TRBV30
TGTGCCTGGAGTACGGGACAGGGACATAACTATGGCTACACCTTC
CAWSTGQGHNYGYTF
>14|TRBJ2-3|.|.|TRBV2
TGTGCCAGCAGTGAAGCGGCGGGAAGGGGTACGCAGTATTTT
CASSEAAGRGTQYF
>13|TRBJ1-1|.|.|TRBV11-2
TGTGCCAGCAGCTTTGGCCGGAACACTGAAGCTTTCTTT
CASSFGRNTEAFF
>14|TRBJ2-7|medium-sized|.|TRBV19
TGTGCCAGTAGTCCCCATGGGGGAGGCTACGAGCAGTACTTC
CASSPHGGGYEQYF
>14|TRBJ2-2|.|.|TRBV5-1
TGCGCCAGCAGCGGTAACCCAGGGCCCGGGGAGCTGTTTTTT
CASSGNPGPGELFF
>15|TRBJ2-3|.|.|TRBV6-6
TGTGCCAGCAGCACAACTTTAGCGGGCACAGATACGCAGTATTTT
CASSTTLAGTDTQYF
>15|TRBJ2-7|few|TRBD1|TRBV28
TGTGCCAGCAGCTCCTGGACAGGGACATCCTACGAGCAGTACTTC
CASSSWTGTSYEQYF
>16|TRBJ1-2|.|.|TRBV5-3
TGTGCCAGAAGCTTGGCCCACGGGAATACGAGTGGAGGCTACACCTTC
CARSLAHGNTSGGYTF